The present T cell receptor (beta chain) was sequenced within a study of post-analysis software for immune sequencing data. In the study overall: Recorded disease courses covered relapsing-remitting, secondary progressive and progressive-relapsing multiple sclerosis. Some patients had no subtype annotation.

Remarks on this clonotype: Antigen unknown.

Unique molecular identifiers were carried by the TCR beta cDNA libraries. Approximately 0.5 million cDNA molecules were recovered from an input of roughly 0.95 to 10 million T cells. MiXCR, run by TCRdb on the PCR reads, gives a single entry per CDR3 protein. This table holds about 810,000 distinct CDR3 sequences, roughly 50% found once. There are 14 residues in the CDR3. Germline CDR1 reads DFQATT; CDR2 reads SNEGSKA (reference sequence). V dropped 6 bases and J dropped 3 bases, with 15 bases sitting between them. Overall study findings and caveats: Relative to controls, patients with multiple sclerosis showed significantly lower normalized Chao1 diversity. About five TRBV segments, including TRBV5-6, TRBV5-1 and TRBV20-1, were more frequent in patients than controls.

The receptor was isolated from a girl aged 5-17 years with multiple sclerosis. The sequencing input was blood. The chain recombines TRBV20-1 with TRBJ1-3; the D is unclear. CDR3 DNA: TGCAGTGCAAAGGCGCCGATTGTTGGAAACACCATATATTTT. It specifies CSAKAPIVGNTIYF.